A single sample is the source of the 14 T cell receptor beta chains below, sequenced in a study of neurological immune-mediated disorders. Time point: longitudinal time-point 3. TCRdb re-analysed the 5' RACE reads in MiXCR, keeping a single row per CDR3 protein. The profile shows roughly 42,000 distinct CDR3 sequences, about 13% of them singletons. The source material was PBMCs. The receptors here all came from a man aged 25 to 40 in good health.

There are many counts of this clonotype. This chain links TRBV7-2 with TRBJ2-1; TRBD2 is a possible D gene (7 bases). CDR3 length equals 14 residues. Per germline, CDR1 SGHTA and CDR2 FQGNSA. The V gene lost 1 base and the J gene lost 9 bases, with 13 bases spanning the gap. In nucleotides, the CDR3 is TGTGCCAGCAGCTTAGGGACAGCGGGATTTGAGCAGTTCTTC. The encoded protein is CASSLGTAGFEQFF.

This clonotype was seen at least ten times. The chain uses TRBV28 and TRBJ1-5; D might be TRBD1 (5 bases). Trimming shortened V by 4 bases and J by 0 bases, and 13 bases separated the two germline ends. Looked up from germline, CDR1 is MDHEN and CDR2 is SYDVKM. The CDR3 length is 16 residues. This chain's CDR3 is CASSSTVIDSNQPQHF. The DNA of the CDR3 is TGTGCCAGCAGTTCGACAGTTATCGATAGCAATCAGCCCCAGCATTTT. The complete variable domain, with remaining parts taken from reference TRBV28 and TRBJ1-5, reads DVKVTQSSRYLVKRTGEKVFLECVQDMDHENMFWYRQDPGLGLRLIYFSYDVKMKEKGDIPEGYSVSREKKERFSLILESASTNQTSMYLCASSSTVIDSNQPQHFGDGTRLSIL.

This clonotype has ten or more counts. The chain links TRBV29-1 to TRBJ1-4; 7 nucleotides align to TRBD1. The CDR3 is 17 amino acids. In germline, CDR1 is SQVTM, CDR2 ANQGSEA. Germline trimming cut 0 bases from V and 5 bases from J; bases unmatched to any gene: 12. This CDR3 reads CSVEDPVQTGKNEKLFF. In DNA, the CDR3 is TGCAGCGTTGAAGATCCGGTTCAGACAGGGAAGAATGAAAAACTGTTTTTT. The full variable domain, in which reference TRBV29-1 and TRBJ1-4 provide the parts outside the CDR3, is SAVISQKPSRDICQRGTSLTIQCQVDSQVTMMFWYRQQPGQSLTLIATANQGSEATYESGFVIDKFPISRPNLTFSTLTVSNMSPEDSSIYLCSVEDPVQTGKNEKLFFGSGTQLSVL.

The chain carries TRBV10-3 and TRBJ2-1; D possibly corresponds to TRBD2 (5 bases). The length of the CDR3 is 15 residues. Germline V CDR1 and CDR2: ENHRY, SYGVKD. V was cut by 7 bases and J by 4 bases, with 17 bases left in between. In DNA, the CDR3 is TGTGCCATCACCGAATCGGGATGGGCTTACAATGAGCAGTTCTTC. It translates to CAITESGWAYNEQFF.

This clonotype was recorded at least ten times. This chain joins TRBV4-2 and TRBJ2-3, with no clear D. V gave up 0 bases and J gave up 1 base, with 8 bases separating them. Per the germline V gene, CDR1 is LGHNA and CDR2 is YNFKEQ. The CDR3 extends over 15 amino acids. The CDR3 region has the DNA TGTGCCAGCAGCCAAGAGCGGACCCGCACAGATACGCAGTATTTT. Encoded protein: CASSQERTRTDTQYF.

This clonotype was found many times. This rearrangement joins TRBV6-2 or TRBV6-3 to TRBJ2-5; TRBD2 matches 11 bases. The CDR3 covers 13 residues. The V segment lost 9 bases and the J segment 5 bases; nucleotides outside the gene matches: 5. CDR1 is MNHEY and CDR2 is SVGEGT in the germline V gene. The CDR3 coding sequence is TGTGCCAGTAGCGGGAGGGCCCTGGAGACCCAGTACTTC. As protein: CASSGRALETQYF.

This clonotype was seen ten or more times. This sequence joins TRBV27 and TRBJ1-2; D remains ambiguous. Germline assignment: CDR1 MNHEY and CDR2 SMNVEV (reference sequence). CDR3 length equals 14 residues. Trimming shortened V by 3 bases and J by 2 bases, and 10 bases separated the two germline ends. CDR3 nucleotide sequence: TGTGCCAGCAGTTTTACCTCGGAGAACTATGGCTACACCTTC. Protein sequence: CASSFTSENYGYTF.

This clonotype has ten or more counts. V gene TRBV12-3 or TRBV12-4 combines with J gene TRBJ2-7; TRBD1 is a possible D gene (6 bases). CDR3 length: 15 amino acids. V was clipped by 5 bases and J by 2 bases, with 16 bases between them. The CDR3 nucleotides are TGTGCCAGCAGTGACAGAGCTACAGGGACCTACGAGCAGTACTTC. Protein sequence: CASSDRATGTYEQYF.

This clonotype has a count of ten or more. CDR3 sequence (DNA): TGCAGTGCTAGTGTCCCGGGTACTCGGGAGTTCTTC. It encodes CSASVPGTREFF. V and J are TRBV20-1 and TRBJ2-1; D gene uncertain. Trimming removed 3 bases at V and 14 bases at J, with 17 bases between. CDR3 length: 12 amino acids. Germline CDR1 and CDR2: DFQATT and SNEGSKA (reference sequence).

This clonotype came up many times. In nucleotides, the CDR3 is TGCGCCAGCAGCTTGGGGGGGACGGCCGGGAATGAGCAGTTCTTC. Amino acid sequence: CASSLGGTAGNEQFF. The gene calls are TRBV5-1 and TRBJ2-1, with D possibly called TRBD1 or TRBD2 (5 bases each). The CDR3 is 15 residues long. V was trimmed by 0 bases and J by 7 bases, leaving 14 bases between them. In germline, CDR1 is SGHRS, CDR2 YFSETQ.

This clonotype was seen ten or more times. The CDR3: CSVDRGPGTEAFF. In DNA form, the CDR3 reads TGCAGCGTTGATAGGGGGCCAGGCACTGAAGCTTTCTTT. The chain recombines TRBV29-1 with TRBJ1-1, with 7 bases aligning to TRBD1. CDR1 and CDR2 (germline): SQVTM, ANQGSEA. With 3 bases clipped from V and 4 bases from J, the junction kept 5 bases outside the gene matches. The CDR3 has 13 amino acids.

This clonotype was found many times. The chain employs TRBV20-1 and TRBJ2-1; 9 nucleotides line up with TRBD2. V lost 4 bases to trimming and J lost 2 bases; unmatched junction nucleotides: 3. Germline CDR1 is DFQATT and CDR2 is SNEGSKA (reference sequence). This CDR3 region has 14 residues. The chain's CDR3 is CSATRTSAYNEQFF. The DNA of the CDR3 is TGCAGTGCTACCCGGACTAGCGCCTACAATGAGCAGTTCTTC.

This clonotype came up a few times. This rearrangement joins TRBV20-1 to TRBJ2-7; D remains unclear. Per the germline V gene, CDR1 is DFQATT and CDR2 is SNEGSKA (reference sequence). The CDR3 is 13 amino acids. V lost 1 base and J 2 bases, leaving 9 bases between the germline ends. CDR3 amino acids: CSARVATTYEQYF. DNA of the CDR3: TGCAGTGCTAGAGTGGCTACGACCTACGAGCAGTACTTC.

This clonotype was recorded at least ten times. This sequence joins TRBV7-9 and TRBJ1-2; no clear D. The CDR3 consists of 13 residues. Trimming took off 8 bases at V and 0 bases at J, with 10 bases between the two ends. Germline-derived CDR1 and CDR2 are SEHNR and FQNEAQ (reference sequence). Here the CDR3 reads CASRAEANYGYTF. The CDR3 DNA reads as TGTGCCAGCCGGGCCGAAGCTAACTATGGCTACACCTTC.